These 27 T cell receptor beta chains originate from one sample sequenced in a study of blood T cell repertoires in COVID-19 (dated by TCRdb to 2020 to 2021). The library came from the immunoSEQ multiplex PCR assay. This is the immuneACCESS table as TCRdb keeps it, with only in-frame sequences that have V and J called. A part of the clones is gone; compared with another copy, unresolved V genes explain less than half, and the rest is unexplained. This sample gives about 400,000 clones in total; about nine tenths of them show up just once. 1.4% to 1.5% of the sample is in the top ten clones. The sequenced material came from peripheral blood. These receptors were obtained from a woman in her twenties or thirties with active or convalescent COVID-19.

The genes are TRBV2 and TRBJ1-1, with unresolved D. Looked up from germline, CDR1 is SNHLY and CDR2 is FYNNEI. The CDR3 sequence is 14 residues long. Trimming removed 6 bases at V and 2 bases at J, with 13 bases between. CDR3 sequence: CASRQIQDNTEAFF. DNA of the CDR3: TGTGCCAGCAGGCAGATCCAGGATAACACTGAAGCTTTCTTT.

The genes are TRBV27 and TRBJ1-5, with TRBD1 matching over 9 bases. The CDR3 contains 15 residues. J gave up 7 bases and V 4 bases, and 8 bases lay outside the gene matches. The germline CDR1 and CDR2 sequences are MNHEY and SMNVEV (reference sequence). The CDR3 spells CASSWTGDLRQPQHF. The DNA for the CDR3 is TGTGCCAGCAGTTGGACAGGGGATTTGAGGCAGCCCCAGCATTTT.

The V and J genes are TRBV6-5 and TRBJ1-5, with D perhaps TRBD1 (5 bases). The CDR3 has 14 residues. The V end lost 7 bases, the J end lost 2 bases, and 12 bases lay between the germline ends. Germline loops: CDR1 MNHEY, CDR2 SVGAGI. The chain's CDR3 is CASNLGAGNQPQHF. DNA of the CDR3: TGTGCCAGCAATCTAGGGGCGGGCAATCAGCCCCAGCATTTT.

The chain has TRBV4-1 and TRBJ1-1, with a weak D call TRBD1 (6 bases). V was shortened by 3 bases and J by 5 bases, with 16 bases between the two germline ends. This CDR3 spans 15 amino acids. Germline loops: CDR1 MGHRA, CDR2 YSYEKL. In nucleotides, the CDR3 is TGCGCCAGCAGCCACATACAGGGAGCGAGAACTGAAGCTTTCTTT. It is translated as CASSHIQGARTEAFF.

The chain is built from TRBV11-2 and TRBJ1-6; no clear D gene. The V end was cut by 1 base, the J end by 0 bases, with 13 bases between. Germline lookup yields CDR1 SGHAT and CDR2 FQNNGV. This CDR3 contains 18 residues. The CDR3 bases are TGTGCCAGCAGCTTAGGGGCAGTGAGTTACTCCTATAATTCACCCCTCCACTTT. This gives the protein CASSLGAVSYSYNSPLHF.

The chain combines TRBV10-1 with TRBJ2-2, with 8 positions matching TRBD1. V shed 8 bases, J shed 1 base, and the junction held 3 bases outside the gene matches. Germline lookup yields CDR1 WNHNN and CDR2 SYGVQD (reference sequence). The CDR3 runs to 14 residues. For the CDR3, the DNA is TGCGCCAGCGAGGGGACAGGGAACACCGGGGAGCTGTTTTTT. Translating gives CASEGTGNTGELFF.

The rearrangement uses TRBV2 and TRBJ2-3, with 9 nucleotides matching TRBD2. Trimming at V came to 7 bases and at J to 1 base, leaving 9 bases not matched to a gene. Germline V gene sequence: CDR1 SNHLY, CDR2 FYNNEI. CDR3 length: 16 residues. The CDR3 region is CASKTPSGMGTDTQYF. CDR3 DNA sequence: TGTGCCAGCAAAACCCCTAGCGGGATGGGCACAGATACGCAGTATTTT.

This chain joins TRBV4-1 and TRBJ2-1; D is possibly TRBD1 (8 bases). CDR3 length: 15 amino acids. V lost 4 bases, J lost 4 bases, and 14 bases lay in between. CDR1 and CDR2 from the germline V gene are MGHRA and YSYEKL. CDR3 amino acids: CASSRHRGGYNEQFF. The CDR3 region has the DNA TGCGCCAGCAGCCGACACAGGGGGGGGTACAATGAGCAGTTCTTC.

J is TRBJ1-2 and V is TRBV29-1, with D maybe TRBD1 (5 bases). The germline V and J ends were trimmed by 0 bases and 6 bases, with 14 bases remaining between them. This CDR3 is built from 14 residues. Germline V gene lookup returns CDR1 SQVTM and CDR2 ANQGSEA. CDR3 residues: CSVEDRSGGNGYTF. The CDR3 nucleotides are TGCAGCGTTGAAGATCGATCCGGGGGTAATGGCTACACCTTC.

This chain connects TRBV29-1 to TRBJ2-1; 11 bases are shared with TRBD2. CDR1 is SQVTM and CDR2 is ANQGSEA in the germline V gene. This CDR3 contains 15 residues. V gave up 7 bases and J gave up 8 bases; unmatched junction bases: 13. The CDR3 reads CSGKDTSGSSDEQFF. As DNA, the CDR3 is TGCAGCGGTAAAGATACTAGCGGGAGTTCGGATGAGCAGTTCTTC.

As for this clone: Distinct nucleotide sequences in the sample also encode this CDR3. The rearrangement uses TRBV6-5 and TRBJ1-3; D is ambiguous. The CDR3 loop spans 14 amino acids. The V gene's germline CDR1 is MNHEY and CDR2 SVGAGI. V was pared by 5 bases and J by 0 bases, with 8 bases between. The DNA of the CDR3 is TGTGCCAGCAGTACGGGGAGCTCTGGAAACACCATATATTTT. Translating it yields CASSTGSSGNTIYF.

This sequence joins TRBV29-1 and TRBJ2-7; 9 bases line up with TRBD1. The V and J ends lost 6 bases and 2 bases, in that order; junction bases with no gene match: 2. Germline loops: CDR1 SQVTM, CDR2 ANQGSEA. The CDR3 is 12 residues long. As DNA, the CDR3 is TGCAGCGTCGGACAGGGGACCTACGAGCAGTACTTC. Residues: CSVGQGTYEQYF.

The chain carries TRBV5-8 and TRBJ1-5; D is undetermined. Germline V gene sequence: CDR1 SGHTS, CDR2 YDEGEE. The CDR3 has 18 residues. Trimming left V 0 bases short and J 0 bases short, with 16 bases between. The CDR3 DNA sequence: TGTGCCAGCAGCTTGGGCGGCACCAATCACTATAGCAATCAGCCCCAGCATTTT. Amino acids: CASSLGGTNHYSNQPQHF.

The CDR3 DNA sequence: TGCGCCAGCAGCTTGTCCCCGGGACAGGGAGGGGAGCAGTACTTC. Translation: CASSLSPGQGGEQYF. The chain joins TRBV5-1 to TRBJ2-7; 9 nucleotides match TRBD1. The V gene end was trimmed by 1 base and the J gene end by 7 bases; junction bases not matched to a gene: 9. This CDR3 region has 15 residues. CDR1 and CDR2 from the germline V gene are SGHRS and YFSETQ.

CDR3 in amino acids: CAWSGPEVDNYNEQFF. For the CDR3, the DNA is TGTGCCTGGAGTGGACCTGAGGTGGATAACTACAATGAGCAGTTCTTC. The genes are TRBV30 and TRBJ2-1; D is ambiguous. Germline lookup yields CDR1 GTSNPN and CDR2 SVGIG (reference sequence). The germline V and J ends were trimmed by 1 base and 3 bases, with 16 bases remaining between them. The CDR3 spans 16 residues. The whole variable domain, remainder taken from reference TRBV30 and TRBJ2-1, is SQTIHQWPATLVQPVGSPLSLECTVEGTSNPNLYWYRQAAGRGLQLLFYSVGIGQISSEVPQNLSASRPQDRQFILSSKKLLLSDSGFYLCAWSGPEVDNYNEQFFGPGTRLTVL.

The rearrangement joins TRBV3-1 (or the pseudogene TRBV3-2) to TRBJ2-7; possibly TRBD1 for D (6 bases). The V end lost 2 bases, the J end lost 2 bases, and 13 bases lay between the germline ends. CDR3 length: 15 amino acids. Germline V gene sequence: CDR1 LGHDT, CDR2 YNNKEL (reference sequence). DNA of the CDR3: TGTGCCAGCAGCCAATCCTGGACAGTCACCTACGAGCAGTACTTC. Translated: CASSQSWTVTYEQYF.

V is TRBV30 and J is TRBJ1-4; 7 nucleotides align to TRBD1. J gave up 7 bases and V 6 bases, and 8 bases lay outside the gene matches. Germline values: CDR1 GTSNPN, CDR2 SVGIG (reference sequence). The CDR3 contains 13 residues. In DNA form, the CDR3 reads TGTGCCTGTAAAGGACAGGCGGGTGAAAAACTGTTTTTT. Translated: CACKGQAGEKLFF.

The V call is TRBV5-1, the J call TRBJ1-1, with D unresolved. V was clipped by 0 bases and J by 1 base, with 7 bases between them. The CDR3 length is 14 residues. Per germline, CDR1 SGHRS and CDR2 YFSETQ. The CDR3, as DNA: TGCGCCAGCAGCTTGGACCTGGCGAACACTGAAGCTTTCTTT. It translates to CASSLDLANTEAFF.

The V and J genes are TRBV5-4 and TRBJ2-3, with 15 positions matching TRBD2. CDR1 SGHNT and CDR2 YYREEE come from the germline V gene (reference sequence). The J segment lost 3 bases and the V segment lost 0 bases, leaving 8 bases of the junction unmatched. The CDR3 consists of 19 residues. CDR3 loop: CASSLGLPGLAGGTDTQYF. CDR3 sequence (DNA): TGTGCCAGCAGCTTGGGACTCCCGGGACTAGCGGGGGGTACAGATACGCAGTATTTT.

This clone showed up just once. This chain joins TRBV10-2 and TRBJ1-4, with D perhaps matching TRBD1 (6 bases). V lost 6 bases to trimming and J lost 8 bases, with 19 bases between them. The CDR3 length is 15 residues. Looked up from germline, CDR1 is WSHSY and CDR2 is SAAADI. The CDR3 loop reads CASREQGLADEKLFF. The CDR3 DNA reads as TGCGCCAGCAGAGAACAGGGCCTTGCCGACGAAAAACTGTTTTTT.

The chain joins TRBV7-2 to TRBJ2-2; 7 nucleotides agree with TRBD2. Losses at the gene ends were 6 bases for V and 1 base for J; bases not matched to a gene: 5. This CDR3 has 15 amino acids. Germline assignment: CDR1 SGHTA and CDR2 FQGNSA. Here the CDR3 reads CASRRGLVNTGELFF. The CDR3 DNA follows: TGTGCCAGCAGACGCGGACTAGTGAACACCGGGGAGCTGTTTTTT.

This sequence joins TRBV6-5 and TRBJ1-2, with 7 positions matching TRBD1. Losses at the gene ends were 5 bases for V and 3 bases for J; bases not matched to a gene: 9. The germline gives CDR1 MNHEY, CDR2 SVGAGI. The CDR3 contains 15 residues. The DNA of the CDR3 is TGTGCCAGCAGTATGGACAGGAAGGGCGACTATGGCTACACCTTC. Its protein product is CASSMDRKGDYGYTF.

In its sample, this clone was seen a few times. The rearrangement links TRBV2 to TRBJ1-2; D unresolved. V shed 1 base and J shed 4 bases, with 13 bases lying between them. In germline, CDR1 is SNHLY, CDR2 FYNNEI. The CDR3 contains 15 residues. Written as DNA, the CDR3 is TGTGCCAGCAGTGAAGAGGCAGCGGTTACCTATGGCTACACCTTC. This translates into CASSEEAAVTYGYTF.

The chain combines TRBV5-4 with TRBJ1-1; D is unresolved. The CDR3 is 14 amino acids. Between the trimmed V and J ends, which lost 2 bases and 0 bases, there was a span of 8 bases. Looked up from germline, CDR1 is SGHNT and CDR2 is YYREEE (reference sequence). CDR3 DNA: TGTGCCAGCAGCTTATTAGAGTTGAACACTGAAGCTTTCTTT. This translates into CASSLLELNTEAFF.

Remarks on this clone: Other DNA sequences in this sample translate to the same CDR3. The gene calls are TRBV5-6 and TRBJ1-4; 7 positions agree with TRBD1. The CDR3 sequence is 17 residues long. Germline V gives CDR1 SGHDT, CDR2 YYEEEE. J lost 6 bases, V lost 2 bases, and 13 bases had no gene match. CDR3 in amino acids: CASSLFGTADSHEKLFF. CDR3 coding DNA: TGTGCCAGCAGCTTATTCGGGACAGCTGATAGTCATGAAAAACTGTTTTTT.

The chain links TRBV5-1 to TRBJ1-3; D not resolved. Germline assignment: CDR1 SGHRS and CDR2 YFSETQ. V was clipped by 5 bases and J by 0 bases, with 18 bases between them. The CDR3 has 17 amino acids. The CDR3 nucleotides are TGCGCCAGCAGTTACTATTCTGTGACGGACTCTGGAAACACCATATATTTT. It translates to CASSYYSVTDSGNTIYF.

This clone has just one count. This chain connects TRBV6-2 or TRBV6-3 to TRBJ2-1; 13 positions match TRBD2. The CDR3 totals 17 residues. Germline-derived CDR1 and CDR2 are MNHEY and SVGEGT. V dropped 2 bases and J dropped 7; count of bases not matched to a gene: 8. The CDR3 here is CASSYPGLAGEGNEQFF. The CDR3 nucleotides are TGTGCCAGCAGTTACCCCGGACTAGCGGGGGAGGGGAATGAGCAGTTCTTC.